The T cell receptor (beta chain) described here comes from a study of blood T cell repertoires in COVID-19. Study as a whole: From the United States, Italy and Spain came samples of acute and convalescent COVID-19. From T cells, B-cell-depleted T cells, or PBMCs came the material, which was cDNA or gDNA.

Authors' processing steps: The assay estimated nucleated cells by amplifying reference gene primers. Clones were sequenced by immunoSEQ multiplex PCR, and TCRdb holds only the in-frame ones, with some missing. V, J and clone size derive from that table, while D and trimming were established from the DNA sequence. The repertoire holds about 180,000 clones, with 84% as singletons. The V and J ends lost 7 bases and 0 bases respectively, with 22 bases between them. The CDR3 length is 17 residues. Germline V CDR1 and CDR2: MNHEY, SMNVEV (reference sequence). This receptor was obtained from a man younger than 35 with active or convalescent COVID-19. The chain couples TRBV27 to TRBJ2-7; tentative D call: TRBD2 (6 bases). The sequenced sample consisted of peripheral blood. This CDR3 is CASMSEGRARPSYEQYF. DNA for the CDR3: TGTGCCAGCATGTCGGAGGGTCGGGCGCGTCCCTCCTACGAGCAGTACTTC.